What follows are 15 T cell receptor beta chains derived from one specimen sequenced in a study of T cell responses to AZD1222 COVID-19 vaccine. The table came from immunoSEQ multiplex PCR; TCRdb's copy has only in-frame clones and leaves some out. Altogether some 140,000 clones are present, 88% being singletons, with the ten largest covering 3.1%. Specimen: peripheral blood, collected on day 0 of AZD1222 vaccination. These receptors were obtained from an adult in good health.

The chain links TRBV9 to TRBJ1-1, with TRBD1 matching 10 bases. The CDR3 totals 15 residues. The germline CDR1 and CDR2 sequences are SGDLS and YYNGEE. The junction had 7 bases not matched to a gene; V was cut back by 4 bases and J by 4 bases. The CDR3 DNA is TGTGCCAGCAGCCTATCGGACAGGGGGTTCACTGAAGCTTTCTTT. This encodes CASSLSDRGFTEAFF.

The sample holds one count of this clone. The chain joins TRBV5-4 to TRBJ2-7; 11 bases are shared with TRBD1. Looked up from germline, CDR1 is SGHNT and CDR2 is YYREEE (reference sequence). The CDR3 spans 15 residues. V gave up 4 bases and J gave up 4 bases; unmatched junction bases: 7. CDR3 loop: CASSPGQGADYEQYF. The DNA of the CDR3 is TGTGCCAGCAGCCCAGGACAGGGGGCGGATTACGAGCAGTACTTC.

This clone showed up just a few times. The chain combines TRBV10-3 with TRBJ1-5; possibly TRBD1 for D (6 bases). Germline V gives CDR1 ENHRY, CDR2 SYGVKD. This CDR3 has 14 amino acids. Trimming stripped 4 bases from V and 6 bases from J, with 13 bases between. CDR3 protein: CAISVGGEAQPQHF. The CDR3 nucleotides read TGTGCCATCAGTGTAGGGGGGGAGGCTCAGCCCCAGCATTTT.

The V call is TRBV7-3, the J call TRBJ2-1; 12 nucleotides line up with TRBD2. CDR1 is SGHTA, CDR2 FQGTGA, per germline. Trimming removed 4 bases from V and 0 bases from J; junction bases left unmatched: 1. CDR3 length equals 16 residues. CDR3 bases: TGTGCCAGCAGCTCGACTAGCGGGAGCTCCTACAATGAGCAGTTCTTC. Translated: CASSSTSGSSYNEQFF.

This chain connects TRBV7-2 to TRBJ2-7, with 10 bases that match TRBD2. Germline V CDR1 and CDR2: SGHTA, FQGNSA. Germline trimming cut 2 bases from V and 6 bases from J; bases unmatched to any gene: 4. The CDR3 length is 14 residues. The CDR3 protein is CASSLLAGGTEQYF. CDR3 DNA sequence: TGTGCCAGCAGCTTATTAGCGGGGGGTACCGAGCAGTACTTC.

The J gene is TRBJ2-6, the V gene TRBV18; D gene uncertain. This CDR3 is built from 17 residues. Trimming took 2 bases from V and 0 from J, leaving 11 bases between them. Germline V lookup: CDR1 KGHSH, CDR2 LQKENI. The chain's CDR3 is CASSPTVRSSGANVLTF. The CDR3 DNA follows: TGTGCCAGCTCACCAACAGTCCGAAGCTCTGGGGCCAACGTCCTGACTTTC. The whole variable domain, filled in from reference TRBV18 and TRBJ2-6, reads NAGVMQNPRHLVRRRGQEARLRCSPMKGHSHVYWYRQLPEEGLKFMVYLQKENIIDESGMPKERFSAEFPKEGPSILRIQQVVRGDSAAYFCASSPTVRSSGANVLTFGAGSRLTVL.

The chain couples TRBV6-2 or TRBV6-3 to TRBJ1-5; D unresolved. V was pared by 6 bases and J by 5 bases, with 11 bases between. The CDR3 has 13 residues. Germline CDR1 reads MNHEY; CDR2 reads SVGEGT. As DNA, the CDR3 is TGTGCCAGCAGCCGCCTAGGAGATCAGCCCCAGCATTTT. It yields the protein CASSRLGDQPQHF.

The chain uses TRBV4-3 and TRBJ1-2; D is undetermined. The ends were cut back, 0 bases at V and 4 bases at J, with 12 bases in the middle. CDR1 and CDR2 (germline): LGHNA, YSLEER. The CDR3 totals 15 residues. As DNA, the CDR3 is TGCGCCAGCAGCCAAGATGTTCTGGCGCCCTATGGCTACACCTTC. This translates into CASSQDVLAPYGYTF.

In regard to this clone: The DNA is left out, because the CDR3 cannot be placed on it with certainty; the CDR3 is given as TCRdb lists it. The CDR3 sequence is CASSPTSGGTGSCFF. The chain recombines TRBV3-1 (or the pseudogene TRBV3-2) with TRBJ2-2; the table's D call of TRBD2 was not tested on the DNA. Germline CDR1 is LGHDT and CDR2 is YNNKEL (reference sequence). From its first to its last residue, the CDR3 has 15 amino acids.

The V call is TRBV7-9, the J call TRBJ2-1, with 8 bases that match TRBD2. The CDR3 consists of 16 residues. Looked up from germline, CDR1 is SEHNR and CDR2 is FQNEAQ (reference sequence). After removal of 0 bases from V and 2 bases from J, the junction contained 3 bases not matched to a gene. The CDR3 sequence is CASSLAVSGAYNEQFF. CDR3 sequence (DNA): TGTGCCAGCAGCTTAGCGGTTAGCGGGGCCTACAATGAGCAGTTCTTC.

This rearrangement joins TRBV20-1 to TRBJ2-7, with TRBD2 matching over 11 bases. J was trimmed by 7 bases and V by 3 bases; bases with no gene match: 8. This CDR3 has 14 residues. Germline V gene lookup returns CDR1 DFQATT and CDR2 SNEGSKA (reference sequence). In nucleotides, the CDR3 is TGCAGTGCTAGTAGCGGGGGGGCCTTAGGGGAGCAGTACTTC. Residues: CSASSGGALGEQYF.

Written as DNA, the CDR3 is TGTGCCAGCAGCCAAGATGGGCAGGGGGAGTACTTC. Encoded protein: CASSQDGQGEYF. The chain employs TRBV3-1 (or the pseudogene TRBV3-2) and TRBJ2-7; the match to TRBD1 covers 7 bases. The ends lost 0 bases at V and 11 bases at J; junction bases unmatched: 4. The CDR3 covers 12 residues. Germline values: CDR1 LGHDT, CDR2 YNNKEL (reference sequence).

The V call is TRBV28, the J call TRBJ2-3; the D is unclear. The CDR3 runs 16 residues. Per germline, CDR1 MDHEN and CDR2 SYDVKM. V lost 2 bases, J lost 0 bases, and 12 bases lay in between. CDR3 residues: CASSLLGRASTDTQYF. In nucleotides, the CDR3 is TGTGCCAGCAGTTTACTCGGGCGAGCTAGCACAGATACGCAGTATTTT.

The rearrangement links TRBV5-5 to TRBJ2-5; 8 nucleotides agree with TRBD2. CDR1 and CDR2 (germline): SGHKS, YYEKEE (reference sequence). The V gene end was trimmed by 3 bases and the J gene end by 0 bases; junction bases not matched to a gene: 16. This CDR3 region has 19 residues. This CDR3 is CASSSVRALAGGYQETQYF. In DNA, the CDR3 is TGTGCCAGCAGCTCGGTCCGGGCTCTAGCGGGCGGGTACCAAGAGACCCAGTACTTC.

The CDR3 DNA follows: TGTGCCAGCAGCTTAGAACCGGCAGGGTCGGGAAACACCATATATTTT. Translation: CASSLEPAGSGNTIYF. J is TRBJ1-3 and V is TRBV7-6, with D perhaps matching TRBD1 (5 bases). Trimming took off 1 base at V and 4 bases at J, with 14 bases between the two ends. Germline-derived CDR1 and CDR2 are SGHVS and FNYEAQ. The CDR3 totals 16 residues.